This TCR beta chain emerged from a study of cytomegalovirus exposure and HLA in healthy donors. Note on this clone: The antigen is not known.

The primer mix had 60 Vbeta and 13 Jbeta primers. TCRdb's table, derived via immunoSEQ multiplex PCR, lists solely in-frame clones and lacks some. This sample carries 110,000 to 150,000 clones, roughly three quarters of them seen once, and the ten largest clones take around 4.9%. The junction had 4 bases not matched to a gene; V was cut back by 3 bases and J by 7 bases. The CDR3 contains 13 residues. From germline, CDR1 is SGHDT and CDR2 YYEEEE. General study results and limits: TCR beta V segments were, for the most part, productive about 87% or about 30% of the time in an earlier analysis. TRBV6-2, TRBV6-3 and some other V segments were excluded as indistinguishable.

The TCR was taken from a male donor in good health and CMV-seronegative. The sequenced material came from PBMCs. V is TRBV5-6 and J is TRBJ1-5; 7 bases match TRBD1. The chain's CDR3 is CASSSGQTQPQHF. CDR3 DNA sequence: TGTGCCAGCAGCTCGGGACAGACCCAGCCCCAGCATTTT.